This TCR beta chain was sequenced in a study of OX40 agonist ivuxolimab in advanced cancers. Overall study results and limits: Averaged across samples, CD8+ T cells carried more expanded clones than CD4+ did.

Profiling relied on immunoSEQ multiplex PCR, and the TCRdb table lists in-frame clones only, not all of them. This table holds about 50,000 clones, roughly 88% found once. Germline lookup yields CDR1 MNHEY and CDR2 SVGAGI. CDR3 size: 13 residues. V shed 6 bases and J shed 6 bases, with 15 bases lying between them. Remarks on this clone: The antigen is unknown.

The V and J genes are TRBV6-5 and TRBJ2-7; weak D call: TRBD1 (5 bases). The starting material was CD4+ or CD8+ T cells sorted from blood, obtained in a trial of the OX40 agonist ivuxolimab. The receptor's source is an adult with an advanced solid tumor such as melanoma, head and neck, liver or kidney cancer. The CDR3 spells CASRHGRAGEQYF. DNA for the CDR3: TGTGCCAGCAGACATGGCAGGGCCGGCGAGCAGTACTTC.